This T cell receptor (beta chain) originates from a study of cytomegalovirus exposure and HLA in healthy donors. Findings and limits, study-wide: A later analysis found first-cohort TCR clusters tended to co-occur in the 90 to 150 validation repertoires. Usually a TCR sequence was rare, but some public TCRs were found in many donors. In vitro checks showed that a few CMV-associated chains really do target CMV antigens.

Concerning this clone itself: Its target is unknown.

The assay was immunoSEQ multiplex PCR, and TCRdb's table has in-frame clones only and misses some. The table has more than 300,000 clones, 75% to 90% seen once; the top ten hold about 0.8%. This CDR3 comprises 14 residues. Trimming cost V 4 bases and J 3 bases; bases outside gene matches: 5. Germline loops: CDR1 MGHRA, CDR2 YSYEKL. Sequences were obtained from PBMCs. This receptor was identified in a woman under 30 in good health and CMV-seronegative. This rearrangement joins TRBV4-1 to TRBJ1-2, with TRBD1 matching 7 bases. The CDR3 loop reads CASSPPGTDYGYTF. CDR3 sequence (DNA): TGCGCCAGCAGCCCGCCCGGGACAGACTATGGCTACACCTTC.